This section outlines one T cell receptor beta chain sequence together with its context. Its target is unknown. Only in-frame clones appear in the TCRdb table, and some are missing; sequencing was by immunoSEQ multiplex PCR. The sample carries 160,000 or so clones, 90% recorded once. This sample is drawn from a study of T cell responses to AZD1222 COVID-19 vaccine. Points from the study as a whole: Per reports, nearly half of all spike-specific TCRs target regions that are unmutated in variants.

Trimming removed 7 bases from V and 6 bases from J, with 11 bases in between. Germline V gene sequence: CDR1 SGHDT, CDR2 YYEEEE. CDR3 size: 11 residues. The genes are TRBV5-6 and TRBJ2-7; TRBD2 is a possible D gene (5 bases). The source of this sequence is an adult who received the MenACWY meningococcal vaccine as a control. The sample consisted of peripheral blood, taken 28 days after the second dose of the MenACWY control vaccine. The CDR3: CASGEGGEQYF. CDR3 in DNA: TGTGCCAGCGGTGAGGGCGGCGAGCAGTACTTC.